This T cell receptor (beta chain) was documented in a study of human T cells and chemical hapten exposure. Regarding the study as a whole: The formation of large CDR3 similarity clusters by expanded TCRs significantly exceeded that of controls.

TCRdb ran MiXCR on the RACE reads and lists one entry per CDR3 protein. The sample gives fewer than 50,000 distinct CDR3 sequences, over 7.5% of which show up once; 26% is in the top ten. This sample's time point: patch test 3, about 24 weeks after DPC sensitization. Treatment in this sample: therapeutic diphenylcyclopropenone sensitization with weekly scalp DPC. From whole blood left unfractionated, total RNA was extracted. Sample donors consisted of patients with alopecia, aged 18 to 70 years, who were suitable for DPC. This clonotype was recorded many times. The antigen is undetermined. Germline CDR1 reads KGHSH; CDR2 reads LQKENI. The CDR3 spans 18 residues. V trimming: 3 bases; J trimming: 9 bases; junction bases outside the gene matches: 17.

This TCR came from a man aged 50 or older with alopecia areata. Some clones in this sample may be carry-over from other donors' samples. The sample was whole blood, taken in connection with sensitization to the hapten diphenylcyclopropenone (DPC). The genes are TRBV18 and TRBJ2-1; TRBD2 agrees at 10 bases. Here the CDR3 reads CASSPLSGLASPGGEQFF. The CDR3, as DNA: TGTGCCAGCTCACCGCTATCGGGACTAGCGTCCCCTGGGGGTGAGCAGTTCTTC.